This T cell receptor beta chain was identified in a study of shared clonotypes between healthy human individuals. On sorted subsets, replicate PCRs used about 200 ng DNA, or some 27,000 T cell genomes. The repertoire was sequenced with immunoSEQ multiplex PCR; TCRdb's copy has only in-frame clones and lacks some. Of over a million clones listed, around 78% were seen once; the top ten hold more than 0.45%. Between the trimmed V and J ends, which lost 6 bases and 5 bases, there was a span of 13 bases. The CDR3 is made up of 13 amino acids. Germline assignment: CDR1 KGHSH and CDR2 LQKENI. Sequencing input: memory CD4+ T cells from PBMCs. The sample's subset: CD45RA-negative fraction. The receptor comes from a man younger than 35 in good health. Some clones in this sample may be carry-over from other donors' samples. The chain combines TRBV18 with TRBJ2-5, with D perhaps TRBD2 (6 bases). DNA for the CDR3: TGTGCCAGCTCCATGGGGGGTTATGAGACCCAGTACTTC. Its protein product is CASSMGGYETQYF.